This TCR beta chain derives from a study of blood T cell repertoires in COVID-19. Study summary: The study drew acute and convalescent COVID-19 samples from the United States, Italy and Spain. T cells, B-cell-depleted T cells, or PBMCs supplied cDNA or gDNA.

The CDR3 contains 14 residues. Germline trimming cut 5 bases from V and 1 base from J; bases unmatched to any gene: 2. Germline CDR1 reads SGHTA; CDR2 reads FQGNSA. The table lists this clone with a few counts. Original handling: Reference gene primer amplification in the assay estimated nucleated cell counts. The repertoire was sequenced with immunoSEQ multiplex PCR; TCRdb's copy has only in-frame clones and lacks some. V, J and clone size were drawn from that table, and D and trimming were deduced from the DNA. Here the sample spans about 63,000 clones, about 70% being singletons. The gene calls are TRBV7-2 and TRBJ2-3; 8 bases map to TRBD2. The sequence was obtained from a woman older than 75 with acute or convalescent COVID-19. Input material: peripheral blood. The CDR3 spells CASSPTSGTDTQYF. CDR3 bases: TGTGCCAGCAGCCCGACTAGCGGCACAGATACGCAGTATTTT.